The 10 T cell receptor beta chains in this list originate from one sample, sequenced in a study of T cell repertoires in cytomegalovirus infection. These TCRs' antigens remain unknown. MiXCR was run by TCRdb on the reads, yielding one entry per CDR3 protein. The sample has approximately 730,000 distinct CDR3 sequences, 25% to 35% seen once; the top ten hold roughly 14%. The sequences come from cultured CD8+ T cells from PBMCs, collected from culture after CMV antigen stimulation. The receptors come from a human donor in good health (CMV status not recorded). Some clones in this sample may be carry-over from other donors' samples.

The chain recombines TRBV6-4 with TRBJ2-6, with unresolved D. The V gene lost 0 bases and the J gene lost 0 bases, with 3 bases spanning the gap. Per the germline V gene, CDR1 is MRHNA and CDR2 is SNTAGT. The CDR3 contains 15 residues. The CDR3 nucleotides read TGTGCCAGCAGTGACTCGAGCTCTGGGGCCAACGTCCTGACTTTC. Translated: CASSDSSSGANVLTF.

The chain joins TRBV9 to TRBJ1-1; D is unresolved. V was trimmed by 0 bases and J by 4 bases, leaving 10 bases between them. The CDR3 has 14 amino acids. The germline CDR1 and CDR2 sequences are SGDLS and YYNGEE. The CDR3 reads CASSVGQLGTEAFF. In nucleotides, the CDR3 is TGTGCCAGCAGCGTAGGGCAGTTGGGCACTGAAGCTTTCTTT.

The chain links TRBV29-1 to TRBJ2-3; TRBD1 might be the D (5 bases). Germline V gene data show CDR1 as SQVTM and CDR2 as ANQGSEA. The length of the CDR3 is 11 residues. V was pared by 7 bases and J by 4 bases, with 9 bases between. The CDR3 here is CSADSSDTQYF. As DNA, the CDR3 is TGCAGCGCCGACAGTTCAGATACGCAGTATTTT.

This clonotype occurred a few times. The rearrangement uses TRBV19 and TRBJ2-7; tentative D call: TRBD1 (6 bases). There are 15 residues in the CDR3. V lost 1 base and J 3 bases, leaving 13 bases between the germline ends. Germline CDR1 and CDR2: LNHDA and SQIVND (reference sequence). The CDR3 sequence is CASSIAPTGNYEQYF. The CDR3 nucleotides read TGTGCCAGTAGTATAGCCCCGACAGGAAACTACGAGCAGTACTTC.

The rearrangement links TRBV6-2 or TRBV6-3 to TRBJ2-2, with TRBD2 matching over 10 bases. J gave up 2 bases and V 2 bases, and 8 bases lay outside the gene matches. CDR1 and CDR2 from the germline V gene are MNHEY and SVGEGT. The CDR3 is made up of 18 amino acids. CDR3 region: CASSYGASGGVNTGELFF. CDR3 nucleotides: TGTGCCAGCAGTTACGGGGCTAGCGGGGGAGTTAACACCGGGGAGCTGTTTTTT.

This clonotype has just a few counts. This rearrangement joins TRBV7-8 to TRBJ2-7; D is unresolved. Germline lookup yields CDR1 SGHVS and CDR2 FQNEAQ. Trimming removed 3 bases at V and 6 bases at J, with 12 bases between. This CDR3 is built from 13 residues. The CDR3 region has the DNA TGTGCCAGCAGCTTTACCCCAGCAGGCGAGCAGTACGTC. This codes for CASSFTPAGEQYV.

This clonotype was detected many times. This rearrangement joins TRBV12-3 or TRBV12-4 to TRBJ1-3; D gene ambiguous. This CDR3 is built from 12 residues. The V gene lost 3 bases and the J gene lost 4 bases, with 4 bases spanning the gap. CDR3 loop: CASSFGGNTIYF. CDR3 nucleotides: TGTGCCAGCAGTTTTGGAGGAAACACCATATATTTT.

CDR3 nucleotides: TGTGCCAGCAGTGCTGAGCGGGGTCAAGAGACCCAGTACTTC. This codes for CASSAERGQETQYF. The chain carries TRBV6-1 and TRBJ2-5, with 7 bases that match TRBD2. Trimming removed 4 bases from V and 2 bases from J; junction bases left unmatched: 4. The V gene's germline CDR1 is MNHNS and CDR2 SASEGT. The CDR3 spans 14 residues.

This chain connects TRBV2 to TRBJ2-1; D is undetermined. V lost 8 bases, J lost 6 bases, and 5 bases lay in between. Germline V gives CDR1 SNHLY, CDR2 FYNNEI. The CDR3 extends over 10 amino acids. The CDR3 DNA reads TGTGCCAGCTTCGGCAATGAGCAGTTCTTC. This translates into CASFGNEQFF.

The CDR3 DNA is TGTGCCAGCAGCTTAGCGGTTCAGGTGGGATCCAATGAGCAGTTCTTC. Protein product: CASSLAVQVGSNEQFF. This chain connects TRBV7-9 to TRBJ2-1; D is unresolved. V dropped 0 bases and J dropped 6 bases, with 15 bases sitting between them. The germline V gene has CDR1 SEHNR and CDR2 FQNEAQ (reference sequence). The length of the CDR3 is 16 residues.